This T cell receptor beta chain derives from a study of CD8 T cells in cerebrospinal fluid in Alzheimer's disease. The CDR3 sequence is 14 residues long. Germline-derived CDR1 and CDR2 are MNHEY and SMNVEV (reference sequence). General study results and limits: Patients with mild cognitive impairment or Alzheimer's disease had a larger top CSF clone percentage than controls. Healthy subjects less often had a clone of at least 3% than Alzheimer's patients.

CSF cells underwent 10X single-cell V(D)J and 5' gene-expression profiling. With the 10x single-cell sequencing reads reprocessed, TCRdb shows one record per CDR3 protein and no DNA. The sample includes some 1,100 distinct CDR3 sequences. Considering frequency, this clonotype is medium-sized (0.01 to 0.1%). As yet, its antigen is unknown. The rearrangement links TRBV27 to TRBJ2-2. Sequenced sample: cerebrospinal fluid. This TCR was sampled from a human donor in good health. CDR3 region: CASTERRNTGELFF.